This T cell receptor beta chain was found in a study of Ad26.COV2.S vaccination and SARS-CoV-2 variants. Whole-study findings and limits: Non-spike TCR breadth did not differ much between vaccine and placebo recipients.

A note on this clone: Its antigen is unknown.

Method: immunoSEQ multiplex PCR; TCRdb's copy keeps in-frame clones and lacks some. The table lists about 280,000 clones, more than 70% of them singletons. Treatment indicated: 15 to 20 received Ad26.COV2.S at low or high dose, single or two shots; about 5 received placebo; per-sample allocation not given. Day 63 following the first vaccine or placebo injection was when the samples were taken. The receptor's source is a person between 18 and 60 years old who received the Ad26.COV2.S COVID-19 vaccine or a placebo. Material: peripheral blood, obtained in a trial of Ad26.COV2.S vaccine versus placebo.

CDR3 sequence reads: CAISGKKSYEQYF. The CDR3 nucleotides read TGTGCCATCAGTGGGAAGAAATCCTACGAGCAGTACTTC. This sequence joins TRBV10-3 and TRBJ2-7; D gene ambiguous. The ends were cut back, 4 bases at V and 1 base at J, with 8 bases in the middle. Germline V gene sequence: CDR1 ENHRY, CDR2 SYGVKD. The CDR3 is 13 residues long.